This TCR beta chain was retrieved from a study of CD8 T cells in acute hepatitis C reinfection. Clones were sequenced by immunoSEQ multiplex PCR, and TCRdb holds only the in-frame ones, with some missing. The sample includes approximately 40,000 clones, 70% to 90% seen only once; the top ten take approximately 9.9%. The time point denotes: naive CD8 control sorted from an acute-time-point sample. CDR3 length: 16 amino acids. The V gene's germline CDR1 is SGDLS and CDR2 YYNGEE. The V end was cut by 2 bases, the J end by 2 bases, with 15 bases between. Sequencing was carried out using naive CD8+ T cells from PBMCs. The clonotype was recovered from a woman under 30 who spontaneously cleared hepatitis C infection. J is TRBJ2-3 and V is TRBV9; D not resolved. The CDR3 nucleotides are TGTGCCAGCAGCGTGACGGGTAGACCCTACACAGATACGCAGTATTTT. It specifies CASSVTGRPYTDTQYF.